The entry that follows covers one T cell receptor (beta chain) sequence. What it recognizes is unknown. At one end the junction does not follow the germline gene, possibly because of a read error. This sample was included in a study of cytomegalovirus exposure and HLA in healthy donors. As for the study in general: An earlier analysis found roughly 100 million unique TCR beta sequences from 200 million or so T cells. Study-wide findings and caveats: Later analysis showed most CMV-associated TCR beta chains appearing HLA-restricted. What a later analysis reportedly showed was that an Asian-associated ancestry cluster had fewer N-insertions than the roughly 670-donor mean. As a later analysis showed, a missense DCLRE1C variant was linked to trimming of TCR beta V- and J-genes.

In the PCR, 60 Vbeta and 13 Jbeta primers were used. Sequencing was performed with immunoSEQ multiplex PCR; in TCRdb, only in-frame clones are kept and a portion is missing. Among 150,000 to 200,000 clones listed, approximately 80% were seen once. Germline assignment: CDR1 SNHLY and CDR2 FYNNEI. This CDR3 contains 12 residues. The receptor was derived from a woman between 40 and 50 years old in good health and CMV-seronegative. The source material was PBMCs. The rearrangement uses TRBV2 and TRBJ2-2, with 7 bases matching TRBD1. CDR3 in amino acids: CASSDWAGGLFF. CDR3 coding DNA: TGTGCCAGCAGTGATTGGGCAGGGGGGCTGTTTTTT.